The present T cell receptor beta chain was sequenced within a study of blood T cell repertoires in COVID-19. Whole-study context: There were acute and convalescent COVID-19 samples, and they came from the United States, Italy and Spain. T cells, B-cell-depleted T cells, or PBMCs supplied cDNA or gDNA.

This clone was seen a few times. Original handling: Amplification of reference gene primers was used by the study to estimate nucleated cell counts. Assay: immunoSEQ multiplex PCR; the TCRdb copy retains only in-frame clones and omits some. V, J and clone size reflect that table, while D and trimming were determined from the DNA. The sample carries around 200,000 clones, approximately 86% recorded once. The CDR3 is 15 amino acids. The ends lost 2 bases at V and 4 bases at J; junction bases unmatched: 4. CDR1 is SGHTA, CDR2 FQGTGA, per germline. This rearrangement joins TRBV7-3 to TRBJ2-3; TRBD2 agrees at 9 bases. The sequenced sample consisted of peripheral blood. The receptor comes from a man aged 25-45 years with acute or convalescent COVID-19. CDR3 sequence: CASSLLAGRPDTQYF. CDR3 nucleotide sequence: TGTGCCAGCAGCTTACTAGCGGGGAGGCCAGATACGCAGTATTTT.